One T cell receptor (beta chain) is described in this entry. The data are from a study of T-cell memory formation after mild COVID-19. MiXCR was run by TCRdb on the 5' RACE reads, yielding one entry per CDR3 protein. The data show nearly 250,000 distinct CDR3 sequences, 15% seen once. The trim removed 10 bases at V and 4 bases at J, leaving 21 bases unmatched. CDR3 length: 17 amino acids. Germline assignment: CDR1 ENHRY and CDR2 SYGVKD. Sequencing used PBMCs or a T cell subset sorted from them (not recorded which). This receptor was identified in an adult woman who had mild COVID-19 (a few samples of this study predate the infection). Cell type and time point are not known. This rearrangement joins TRBV10-3 to TRBJ1-1; 7 nucleotides agree with TRBD1. CDR3 DNA: TGTGCCAGCCACTTTGGACAGGAGGTAGGGCTGAGCACTGAAGCTTTCTTT. This encodes CASHFGQEVGLSTEAFF.